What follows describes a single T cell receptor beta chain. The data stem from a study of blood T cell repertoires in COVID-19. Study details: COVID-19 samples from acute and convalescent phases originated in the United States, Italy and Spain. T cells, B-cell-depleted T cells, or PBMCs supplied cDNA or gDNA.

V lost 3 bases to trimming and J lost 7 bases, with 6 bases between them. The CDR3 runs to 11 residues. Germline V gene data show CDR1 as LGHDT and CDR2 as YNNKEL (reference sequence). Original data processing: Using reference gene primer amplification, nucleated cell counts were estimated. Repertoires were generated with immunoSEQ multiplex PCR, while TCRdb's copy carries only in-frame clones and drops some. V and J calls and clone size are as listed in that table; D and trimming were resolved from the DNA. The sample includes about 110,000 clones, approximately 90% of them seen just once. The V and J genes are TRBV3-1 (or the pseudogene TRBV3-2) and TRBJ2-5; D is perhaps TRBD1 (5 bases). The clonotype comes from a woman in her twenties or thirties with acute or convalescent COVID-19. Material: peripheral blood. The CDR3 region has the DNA TGTGCCAGCAGCCAGCAGGGGACCCAGTACTTC. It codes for CASSQQGTQYF.